Listed below are T cell receptor beta chains from one sample, sequenced in a study of blood T cell repertoires in COVID-19. Method: immunoSEQ multiplex PCR; TCRdb's copy keeps in-frame clones and lacks some. Of some 120,000 clones in the sample, approximately 80% are singletons; the top ten hold less than 2%. The material sequenced was peripheral blood. The receptor source for this set is a man between 65 and 80 years old with acute or convalescent COVID-19. The CDR3 runs from the conserved cysteine through the conserved F or W. D genes are given only for firm matches. Clone size appears in some rows only: once, few, many, or a class for an expanded clone.

j_call: TRBJ2-3
v_call: TRBV5-5
clone_size: NA
d_call: NA
cdr3_nt: TGTGCCAGCAGCTCCCTGGGTGCCCGGGGTACGCAGTATTTT
cdr3_aa: CASSSLGARGTQYF

j_call: TRBJ1-2
v_call: TRBV5-6
clone_size: once
d_call: TRBD1
cdr3_nt: TGTGCCAGCAGCAAAAGAGGGACAGGGGTGAGCTACACCTTC
cdr3_aa: CASSKRGTGVSYTF

j_call: TRBJ1-1
v_call: TRBV11-2
clone_size: NA
d_call: NA
cdr3_nt: TGTGCCAGCAGCTTATCAGGGATGACTGAAGCTTTCTTT
cdr3_aa: CASSLSGMTEAFF

j_call: TRBJ2-7
v_call: TRBV6-5
clone_size: once
d_call: NA
cdr3_nt: TGTGCCAGCAGTTACTCGCCTTCAGGGCGGAACGAGCAGTACTTC
cdr3_aa: CASSYSPSGRNEQYF

j_call: TRBJ2-3
v_call: TRBV7-3
clone_size: NA
d_call: NA
cdr3_nt: TGTGCCAGCAGCAGACAGACTAGCACAGATACGCAGTATTTT
cdr3_aa: CASSRQTSTDTQYF

j_call: TRBJ1-1
v_call: TRBV18
clone_size: few
d_call: TRBD1
cdr3_nt: TGTGCCAGCTCACCAAGGACAGGGACTACTGACACTGAAGCTTTCTTT
cdr3_aa: CASSPRTGTTDTEAFF

j_call: TRBJ1-5
v_call: TRBV7-8
clone_size: NA
d_call: TRBD1
cdr3_nt: TGTGCCAGCAGCCTCGGTTTTGGACAGGGGAATCAGCCCCAGCATTTT
cdr3_aa: CASSLGFGQGNQPQHF

j_call: TRBJ2-6
v_call: TRBV19
clone_size: NA
d_call: NA
cdr3_nt: TGTGCCACCCCGACAGCCCCACAGGGGGCCAACGTCCTGACTTTC
cdr3_aa: CATPTAPQGANVLTF

j_call: TRBJ2-7
v_call: TRBV30
clone_size: NA
d_call: NA
cdr3_nt: TGTGCCTGGAGTGTACGGGTCTTTGTCGACGAGCAGTACTTC
cdr3_aa: CAWSVRVFVDEQYF

j_call: TRBJ2-7
v_call: TRBV25-1
clone_size: NA
d_call: NA
cdr3_nt: TGTGCCAGCAGTGAAGCCGCGACCGGGACAGCGGGTTACGAGCAGTACTTC
cdr3_aa: CASSEAATGTAGYEQYF

j_call: TRBJ1-5
v_call: TRBV12-2
clone_size: NA
d_call: NA
cdr3_nt: TGTGCAAGTCGCTCCTCCCCTCCCGGACAGCCCAAAAAAATTTATAGCAATCAGCCCCAGCATTTT
cdr3_aa: CASRSSPPGQPKKIYSNQPQHF

j_call: TRBJ2-5
v_call: TRBV7-7
clone_size: NA
d_call: NA
cdr3_nt: TGTGCTAGCAGCTTAGATGGCAGGGGCCAAGAGACCCAGTACTTC
cdr3_aa: CASSLDGRGQETQYF

j_call: TRBJ2-5
v_call: TRBV6-1
clone_size: once
d_call: TRBD1
cdr3_nt: TGTGCCAGCAGTGATAAACAGGGGGTGGGTCGAAAGACCCAGTACTTC
cdr3_aa: CASSDKQGVGRKTQYF

j_call: TRBJ2-1
v_call: TRBV6-5
clone_size: NA
d_call: NA
cdr3_nt: TGTGCCAGCAAAGACTACCCGGGGAATGAGCAGTTCTTC
cdr3_aa: CASKDYPGNEQFF

j_call: TRBJ1-5
v_call: TRBV28
clone_size: NA
d_call: TRBD1
cdr3_nt: TGTGCCAGCAGTGTCACAGGGGGCTTGAGCAATCAGCCCCAGCATTTT
cdr3_aa: CASSVTGGLSNQPQHF

j_call: TRBJ1-4
v_call: TRBV7-2
clone_size: NA
d_call: TRBD1
cdr3_nt: TGTGCCAGCAGCACTCGGACAGGGTTAACTAATGAAAAACTGTTTTTT
cdr3_aa: CASSTRTGLTNEKLFF

j_call: TRBJ2-1
v_call: TRBV11-2
clone_size: NA
d_call: TRBD2
cdr3_nt: TGTGCCAGCAGCCTCACTGCCCGGGGGGGGGTATCAATCTTC
cdr3_aa: CASSLTARGGVSIF

j_call: TRBJ1-5
v_call: TRBV5-8
clone_size: NA
d_call: TRBD1
cdr3_nt: TGTGCCAGCAGCCCCACGTTTGGGACAGGGTATCAGCCCCAGCATTTT
cdr3_aa: CASSPTFGTGYQPQHF

j_call: TRBJ2-2
v_call: TRBV3-1/TRBV3-2
clone_size: NA
d_call: TRBD2
cdr3_nt: TGTGCCAGCAGCCAATTTCGACTAGCGGGGGGGCGGACCGGGGAGCTGTTTTTT
cdr3_aa: CASSQFRLAGGRTGELFF

j_call: TRBJ2-7
v_call: TRBV25-1
clone_size: NA
d_call: NA
cdr3_nt: TGTGCCAGCAGCCGCGAGGGTGGCCCCGGTTCCTACGAGCAGTACTTC
cdr3_aa: CASSREGGPGSYEQYF

j_call: TRBJ2-6
v_call: TRBV9
clone_size: NA
d_call: NA
cdr3_nt: TGTGCCAGCAGCGTTGTCGAGGCCCGCTCTGGGGCCAACGTCCTGACTTTC
cdr3_aa: CASSVVEARSGANVLTF

j_call: TRBJ2-5
v_call: TRBV10-1
clone_size: NA
d_call: NA
cdr3_nt: TGCGCCAGCAGGACAAGACGGCCCAACCAAGAGACCCAGTACTTC
cdr3_aa: CASRTRRPNQETQYF

j_call: TRBJ2-4
v_call: TRBV5-1
clone_size: once
d_call: TRBD1
cdr3_nt: TGCGCCAGCAGCGCCGGGACAGGGTACATTCAGTACTTC
cdr3_aa: CASSAGTGYIQYF

j_call: TRBJ2-1
v_call: TRBV15
clone_size: NA
d_call: NA
cdr3_nt: TGTGCCACCCGGCTAGCTCCTACCTACAATGAGCAGTTCTTC
cdr3_aa: CATRLAPTYNEQFF

j_call: TRBJ1-5
v_call: TRBV5-5
clone_size: NA
d_call: NA
cdr3_nt: TGTGCCAGCAGCTTGGGGGCCGATCAGCCCCAGCATTTT
cdr3_aa: CASSLGADQPQHF

j_call: TRBJ2-5
v_call: TRBV29-1
clone_size: NA
d_call: TRBD2
cdr3_nt: TGCAGCGTCACACGGGGACTAGCGGGGGGCACTAGAGAGACCCAGTACTTC
cdr3_aa: CSVTRGLAGGTRETQYF

j_call: TRBJ2-7
v_call: TRBV4-1
clone_size: NA
d_call: TRBD1
cdr3_nt: TGCGCCAGCAGCCAGGGCCCGACAGGGTTGAGCTACGAGCAGTACTTC
cdr3_aa: CASSQGPTGLSYEQYF

j_call: TRBJ2-2
v_call: TRBV5-6
clone_size: NA
d_call: TRBD1
cdr3_nt: TGTGCCAGCAGCTTACCCGGGACAGGAAACACCGGGGAGCTGTTTTTT
cdr3_aa: CASSLPGTGNTGELFF

j_call: TRBJ2-5
v_call: TRBV21-1
clone_size: NA
d_call: NA
cdr3_nt: TGTGCCAGCAGTAACATGAATGGCGGGGAGACCCAAGAGACCCAGTACTTC
cdr3_aa: CASSNMNGGETQETQYF

j_call: TRBJ1-5
v_call: TRBV6-1
clone_size: NA
d_call: NA
cdr3_nt: TGTGCCAGCAGTGAAGGGGCACAGGGTTATAGCAATCAGCCCCAGCATTTT
cdr3_aa: CASSEGAQGYSNQPQHF

j_call: TRBJ1-2
v_call: TRBV5-5
clone_size: once
d_call: NA
cdr3_nt: TGTGCCAGCAGCCTTGGACAGAGCTATGGCTACACCTTC
cdr3_aa: CASSLGQSYGYTF

j_call: TRBJ2-3
v_call: TRBV2
clone_size: NA
d_call: NA
cdr3_nt: TGTGCCAGCAGTGGAAGGGGGAGCACAGATACGCAGTATTTT
cdr3_aa: CASSGRGSTDTQYF

j_call: TRBJ1-2
v_call: TRBV9
clone_size: NA
d_call: NA
cdr3_nt: TGTGCCAGCAGCGTCGGGCAGTTTTGGGAGGGCTACACCTTC
cdr3_aa: CASSVGQFWEGYTF

j_call: TRBJ1-1
v_call: TRBV5-1
clone_size: NA
d_call: NA
cdr3_nt: TGCGCCAGCAGCTTGATGGTCTCCAGGGGTAAGGACACTGAAGCTTTCTTT
cdr3_aa: CASSLMVSRGKDTEAFF

j_call: TRBJ1-6
v_call: TRBV18
clone_size: NA
d_call: TRBD1
cdr3_nt: TGTGCCAGCTCACTTCAGGGGACAGCGCGGATTTCACCCCTCCACTTT
cdr3_aa: CASSLQGTARISPLHF

j_call: TRBJ1-5
v_call: TRBV6-5
clone_size: NA
d_call: NA
cdr3_nt: TGTGCCAGCAGGGGGAAGGGGGTCAACAATCAGCCCCAGCATTTT
cdr3_aa: CASRGKGVNNQPQHF

j_call: TRBJ2-5
v_call: TRBV4-2
clone_size: NA
d_call: TRBD2
cdr3_nt: TGTGCCAGCAGCCAAGAACCCCTACTAGCGGGGGTCCAAGAGACCCAGTACTTC
cdr3_aa: CASSQEPLLAGVQETQYF

j_call: TRBJ2-7
v_call: TRBV19
clone_size: NA
d_call: NA
cdr3_nt: TGTGCCAGTAGTATCACGAACAGGGCACCGCAGTACTTC
cdr3_aa: CASSITNRAPQYF

j_call: TRBJ1-5
v_call: TRBV4-1
clone_size: once
d_call: NA
cdr3_nt: TGCGCCAGCAGCCCCTCGGAGAGACAGAGCAATCAGCCCCAGCATTTT
cdr3_aa: CASSPSERQSNQPQHF

j_call: TRBJ2-7
v_call: TRBV6-5
clone_size: few
d_call: TRBD2
cdr3_nt: TGTGCCAGCAGATACGACGGGACTAGGAACGAGCAGTACTTC
cdr3_aa: CASRYDGTRNEQYF

j_call: TRBJ1-3
v_call: TRBV14
clone_size: NA
d_call: NA
cdr3_nt: TGTGCCAGCAGCCCAAAACCTCCAGGACACGGAAACACCATATATTTT
cdr3_aa: CASSPKPPGHGNTIYF

j_call: TRBJ1-5
v_call: TRBV6-6
clone_size: NA
d_call: NA
cdr3_nt: TGTGCCAGTCGATATAATCAGAATAGCAATCAGCCCCAGCATTTT
cdr3_aa: CASRYNQNSNQPQHF

j_call: TRBJ2-1
v_call: TRBV14
clone_size: once
d_call: TRBD2
cdr3_nt: TGTGCCAGCAGCCAAGATGGGGCACTAGCGGGGGTCTACAATGAGCAGTTCTTC
cdr3_aa: CASSQDGALAGVYNEQFF

j_call: TRBJ2-3
v_call: TRBV4-2
clone_size: NA
d_call: NA
cdr3_nt: TGTGCCAGCAGCCTCCGGCAGGAGGCTAGCGAAAGCACAGATACGCAGTATTTT
cdr3_aa: CASSLRQEASESTDTQYF

j_call: TRBJ2-7
v_call: TRBV28
clone_size: NA
d_call: NA
cdr3_nt: TGTGCCAGCAGTTTCCGCGCGTCCTACGAGCAGTACTTC
cdr3_aa: CASSFRASYEQYF

j_call: TRBJ2-2
v_call: TRBV4-2
clone_size: NA
d_call: TRBD2
cdr3_nt: TGTCCCCCCCGCCACGGGGAACGCGGGGGGCGGGGGAACACCGGGGAGCTGTTTTTT
cdr3_aa: CPPRHGERGGRGNTGELFF

j_call: TRBJ1-1
v_call: TRBV3-1/TRBV3-2
clone_size: NA
d_call: NA
cdr3_nt: TGTGCCAGCAGCCAAGGCCGACAGACCACTGAAGCTTTCTTT
cdr3_aa: CASSQGRQTTEAFF

j_call: TRBJ1-3
v_call: TRBV3-1/TRBV3-2
clone_size: NA
d_call: NA
cdr3_nt: TGTGCCAGCAGCCACTCAGGGATCGACACCATATATTTT
cdr3_aa: CASSHSGIDTIYF

j_call: TRBJ1-1
v_call: TRBV7-9
clone_size: NA
d_call: NA
cdr3_nt: TGTGCCAGCAGCCCGGGCGGGGGGGGGAGACTGGAAGCTTTCTTT
cdr3_aa: CASSPGGGGRLEAFF

j_call: TRBJ2-1
v_call: TRBV6-4
clone_size: NA
d_call: TRBD2
cdr3_nt: TGTGCCAGCAGTTGGACTAGCGGGGGTGATACCTACAATGAGCAGTTCTTC
cdr3_aa: CASSWTSGGDTYNEQFF

j_call: TRBJ1-2
v_call: TRBV14
clone_size: NA
d_call: NA
cdr3_nt: TGTGCCAGCAGCCAAGTCAGGGGAAACTATGGCTACACCTTC
cdr3_aa: CASSQVRGNYGYTF

j_call: TRBJ2-1
v_call: TRBV3-1/TRBV3-2
clone_size: NA
d_call: TRBD1
cdr3_nt: TGTGCCAGCAGCCCCTCCCAGGGGACAGGGCCCAATGAGCAGTTCTTC
cdr3_aa: CASSPSQGTGPNEQFF

j_call: TRBJ1-2
v_call: TRBV20-1
clone_size: NA
d_call: NA
cdr3_nt: TGCAGTGCTCAACAGGGCTATGGCTACACCTTC
cdr3_aa: CSAQQGYGYTF

j_call: TRBJ2-1
v_call: TRBV3-1/TRBV3-2
clone_size: NA
d_call: TRBD2
cdr3_nt: TGTGCCAGCAGCCAAGATCTAGCGGGGGATTACAATGAGCAGTTCTTC
cdr3_aa: CASSQDLAGDYNEQFF

j_call: TRBJ1-6
v_call: TRBV2
clone_size: NA
d_call: NA
cdr3_nt: TGTGCCAGCAGCGTGGACACCCCCTATAATTCACCCCTCCACTTT
cdr3_aa: CASSVDTPYNSPLHF

j_call: TRBJ2-2
v_call: TRBV5-1
clone_size: once
d_call: NA
cdr3_nt: TGCGCCAGCACCCAGGGGAAGGGACGAACCGGGGAGCTGTTTTTT
cdr3_aa: CASTQGKGRTGELFF

j_call: TRBJ1-6
v_call: TRBV2
clone_size: NA
d_call: TRBD1
cdr3_nt: TGTGCCAGCAGTTCGAAGACAGGGGCTAGTTCACCCCTCCACTTT
cdr3_aa: CASSSKTGASSPLHF